What follows are 18 T cell receptor beta chains derived from one specimen sequenced in a study of blood T cell repertoires in COVID-19. Generated by immunoSEQ multiplex PCR, the TCRdb table keeps only in-frame clones and is missing some. The sample shows 95,000 to 100,000 clones, 85% to 95% of them seen only once. Sequencing was performed on peripheral blood. The origin of the receptors is a man in his forties or fifties with active COVID-19.

The chain carries TRBV27 and TRBJ2-7; D is perhaps TRBD1 (6 bases). Between the trimmed V and J ends, which lost 8 bases and 7 bases, there was a span of 21 bases. The germline gives CDR1 MNHEY, CDR2 SMNVEV (reference sequence). This CDR3 has 14 residues. The DNA for the CDR3 is TGTGCCAGCGCGACAGGCCCCACTACTAGAGAGCAGTACTTC. Its protein product is CASATGPTTREQYF.

The chain links TRBV6-5 to TRBJ2-7; 9 bases map to TRBD1. V dropped 7 bases and J dropped 0; count of bases not matched to a gene: 4. This CDR3 is 14 amino acids long. Per germline, CDR1 MNHEY and CDR2 SVGAGI. CDR3: CASMGTGSSYEQYF. CDR3 bases: TGTGCCAGCATGGGGACAGGGAGCTCCTACGAGCAGTACTTC.

This clone turned up a few times. The chain couples TRBV6-5 to TRBJ2-7; D remains ambiguous. CDR1 and CDR2 (germline): MNHEY, SVGAGI. The V end was cut by 9 bases, the J end by 7 bases, with 22 bases between. The CDR3 covers 14 residues. The CDR3 loop is CASLPGSSKNEQYF. The CDR3 DNA follows: TGTGCCAGTCTCCCAGGTTCGAGCAAAAATGAGCAGTACTTC.

V gene TRBV30 combines with J gene TRBJ2-7, with D perhaps matching TRBD1 (5 bases). CDR1 and CDR2 from the germline V gene are GTSNPN and SVGIG (reference sequence). There are 12 residues in the CDR3. V dropped 5 bases and J dropped 5 bases, with 13 bases sitting between them. The CDR3 region is CAWGQGGDEQYF. DNA for the CDR3: TGTGCCTGGGGGCAGGGTGGTGACGAGCAGTACTTC.

The chain carries TRBV13 and TRBJ2-7; 7 nucleotides align to TRBD2. Unmatched junction bases numbered 4, after V lost 7 bases and J lost 4 bases. In germline, CDR1 is PRHDT, CDR2 FYEKMQ (reference sequence). CDR3 length: 12 residues. In nucleotides, the CDR3 is TGTGCCAGCATGGTAGCGGGTTACGAGCAGTACTTC. It codes for CASMVAGYEQYF.

The chain is built from TRBV4-1 and TRBJ1-1; D perhaps matches TRBD1 (6 bases). The V gene lost 4 bases and the J gene lost 1 base, with 13 bases spanning the gap. The CDR3 sequence is 15 residues long. The germline V gene has CDR1 MGHRA and CDR2 YSYEKL. Here the CDR3 DNA reads TGCGCCAGCAGCCCTATGGGGGGGCCGAACACTGAAGCTTTCTTT. Amino acids: CASSPMGGPNTEAFF.

The CDR3 DNA sequence: TGTGCCAGCACCCCAAACAATGAGCAGTTCTTC. As protein: CASTPNNEQFF. The genes are TRBV11-2 and TRBJ2-1, with D unresolved. V shed 7 bases and J shed 5 bases, with 6 bases lying between them. The length of the CDR3 is 11 residues. CDR1 is SGHAT and CDR2 is FQNNGV in the germline V gene.

The chain has TRBV15 and TRBJ2-3, with 16 bases lining up with TRBD2. The V and J ends lost 2 bases and 3 bases, in that order; junction bases with no gene match: 14. The length of the CDR3 is 21 residues. From germline, CDR1 is LNHNV and CDR2 YYDKDF (reference sequence). CDR3 protein: CATSRWGLAGGHRASTDTQYF. DNA for the CDR3: TGTGCCACCAGCAGATGGGGACTAGCGGGAGGGCATAGGGCTTCGACAGATACGCAGTATTTT.

As DNA, the CDR3 is TGTGCCAGTAACCCTAGCGTCACCGGGGAGCTGTTTTTT. Its translation is CASNPSVTGELFF. This sequence joins TRBV19 and TRBJ2-2; TRBD2 is a possible D gene (6 bases). Trimming left V 7 bases short and J 4 bases short, with 10 bases between. The CDR3 is 13 amino acids. From germline, CDR1 is LNHDA and CDR2 SQIVND (reference sequence).

V and J are TRBV28 and TRBJ1-2; D not certain. Trimming took 4 bases from V and 2 from J, leaving 14 bases between them. CDR1 and CDR2 from the germline V gene are MDHEN and SYDVKM. The CDR3 runs 15 residues. The CDR3 sequence is CASSSPSPGNYGYTF. CDR3 nucleotides: TGTGCCAGCAGTTCTCCCAGCCCGGGGAACTATGGCTACACCTTC.

V is TRBV7-9 and J is TRBJ2-2; the match to TRBD1 covers 7 bases. CDR1 and CDR2 (germline): SEHNR, FQNEAQ (reference sequence). The CDR3 runs to 16 residues. The ends lost 1 base at V and 0 bases at J; junction bases unmatched: 2. The CDR3 sequence is CASSLGDRTNTGELFF. CDR3 coding DNA: TGTGCCAGCAGCTTAGGGGACAGAACGAACACCGGGGAGCTGTTTTTT.

J is TRBJ1-2 and V is TRBV24-1; D perhaps matches TRBD1 (5 bases). CDR1 KGHDR and CDR2 SFDVKD come from the germline V gene. CDR3 length: 16 amino acids. Trimming took off 5 bases at V and 4 bases at J, with 19 bases between the two ends. The CDR3 nucleotides are TGTGCCACCAGTGCTTCCTCCGAGGCAGGGCTCTATGGCTACACCTTC. Translation: CATSASSEAGLYGYTF.

This clone was counted a single time. The chain uses TRBV15 and TRBJ2-2; the match to TRBD2 covers 7 bases. The V gene end was trimmed by 2 bases and the J gene end by 1 base; junction bases not matched to a gene: 4. The CDR3 runs 16 residues. Germline loops: CDR1 LNHNV, CDR2 YYDKDF (reference sequence). CDR3 coding DNA: TGTGCCACCAGCAGACTAGGGGAGGGGAACACCGGGGAGCTGTTTTTT. Its protein product is CATSRLGEGNTGELFF.

The rearrangement joins TRBV11-3 to TRBJ2-5; D is uncertain. Deletions cut 1 base from V and 5 bases from J, with 14 bases between. This CDR3 contains 15 residues. In germline, CDR1 is SGHNT, CDR2 YENEEA. The chain's CDR3 is CASSLGISGTETQYF. The DNA for the CDR3 is TGTGCCAGCAGCTTAGGAATCTCGGGTACGGAGACCCAGTACTTC.

The chain has TRBV2 and TRBJ2-5; no clear D. Germline CDR1 is SNHLY and CDR2 is FYNNEI. The CDR3 has 12 residues. The V end lost 7 bases, the J end lost 5 bases, and 11 bases lay between the germline ends. This CDR3 reads CASTEVRETQYF. The CDR3 coding sequence is TGTGCCAGCACAGAAGTGCGGGAGACCCAGTACTTC. Based on the CDR3 plus reference TRBV2 and TRBJ2-5, the full variable domain is EPEVTQTPSHQVTQMGQEVILRCVPISNHLYFYWYRQILGQKVEFLVSFYNNEISEKSEIFDDQFSVERPDGSNFTLKIRSTKLEDSAMYFCASTEVRETQYFGPGTRLLVL.

The rearrangement links TRBV19 to TRBJ1-3, with 7 bases lining up with TRBD1. From germline, CDR1 is LNHDA and CDR2 SQIVND (reference sequence). The J segment lost 0 bases and the V segment lost 5 bases, leaving 4 bases of the junction unmatched. This CDR3 has 15 amino acids. The CDR3 DNA is TGTGCCAGTAGTCCTGGGGACAGCTCTGGAAACACCATATATTTT. Translation gives CASSPGDSSGNTIYF.

The chain couples TRBV7-2 to TRBJ2-2; 10 nucleotides align to TRBD2. From germline, CDR1 is SGHTA and CDR2 FQGNSA. With V trimmed by 5 bases and J by 0 bases, 0 bases remained unmatched. The CDR3 is made up of 15 amino acids. CDR3 in amino acids: CASSGLAANTGELFF. The CDR3 DNA sequence: TGTGCCAGCAGCGGACTAGCGGCGAACACCGGGGAGCTGTTTTTT.

The chain employs TRBV19 and TRBJ1-2; D not certain. Per the germline V gene, CDR1 is LNHDA and CDR2 is SQIVND (reference sequence). Trimming removed 5 bases from V and 6 bases from J, with 19 bases in between. The CDR3 totals 15 residues. The CDR3 nucleotides read TGTGCCAGTAGTCTCTTAGGTGGAGGAAATCATGGCTACACCTTC. Amino acid sequence: CASSLLGGGNHGYTF.